This T cell receptor (beta chain) appears in the sequencing data of a study of T-cell memory formation after mild COVID-19. Notes on the study in general: Contracting CD4+ clones were located mainly in CM and EM, and CD8+ clones in EMRA. Several responding clones turned up in pre-infection memory, indicating that cross-reactive memory may have taken part. Clones that contracted from day 15 to 85 were balanced CD4/CD8, while later expanders leaned CD4+.

Libraries for TCRalpha and TCRbeta carried sample barcodes and unique molecular identifiers via 5'RACE. TCRdb ran MiXCR on the 5' RACE reads and lists one entry per CDR3 protein. This table holds a few hundred thousand distinct CDR3 sequences, over 15% found once. Comments on this clonotype: As yet, its antigen is unknown.

The sequencing sample was made of PBMCs or a T cell subset sorted from them (not recorded which). The sequence came from a man aged 18 to 35 who had mild COVID-19 (a few samples of this study predate the infection). Cell type and time point are not known.

The CDR3 DNA reads as TGTGCCACCAGTGACCCCTCGACTAGCGGGGGGCCCCATTGGGCAGATACGCAGTATTTT. It codes for CATSDPSTSGGPHWADTQYF. This chain uses TRBV24-1 with TRBJ2-3, with 13 bases aligning to TRBD2. CDR1 and CDR2 from the germline V gene are KGHDR and SFDVKD. The CDR3 totals 20 residues. With 4 bases clipped from V and 4 bases from J, the junction kept 16 bases outside the gene matches.